Here is one T cell receptor beta chain with its context. The clone's antigen remains unknown. No base quality information exists; no much larger clone differs at one position. Participants in the prospective study were aged about 18 to 95 years, lived in over 20 United States geographic areas, and enrolled through a virtual design. To assign participants to cohorts, the prospective study relied on clinical history that participants themselves reported in a screening survey and a study questionnaire. For ImmuneRACE Cohort 3, a participant was defined as recovered based on two consecutive negative NP/OP PCR tests, clearance by a healthcare professional, or resolution of symptoms. In the prospective study, whole blood, serum and a nasopharyngeal or oropharyngeal swab were collected from each participant by mobile phlebotomists. Participants in the prospective study had the option to provide additional blood draws and questionnaires over an approximately two-month period. Before DNA extraction, blood samples from the prospective study were shipped at room temperature or frozen.

This entry comes from a study of blood T cell repertoires in COVID-19 (dated by TCRdb to 2019 to 2021). Regarding the study in general: Collaborator samples came from the United States, Italy and Spain and covered acute and convalescent phases of COVID-19. The dataset comprised deeply sampled blood TCRbeta repertoires from subjects exposed to, actively infected with, or recovered from COVID-19. The material from the prospective study consisted of cDNA or gDNA derived from T cells, B-cell-depleted T cells, or PBMCs. Nearly every sample came with metadata listing a de-identified subject ID, COVID-19 status, age in years and sex. Where HLA class I and class II types were available, the types were taken from metadata supplied by the sample provider, not from assay-based typing. The samples were drawn from two sources: the first 160 participants of the ongoing ImmuneRACE study, and over 950 subjects contributed by 6 global collaborators. A freely available public database, intended as a resource for researchers studying the immune response to SARS-CoV-2, is where the repertoires were released.

The immunoSEQ Assay, a bias-controlled multiplex PCR, was used to amplify TCRbeta CDR3 regions from genomic DNA. The paper's data handling went like this. The number of nucleated cells in each sample was estimated from the amplification of reference gene primers within the assay. To quantify the absolute abundance of each unique TCRbeta CDR3 rearrangement, sequence reads were collapsed and filtered. Productive Simpson clonality was computed per sample as the square root of Simpson's diversity index over productive rearrangements. Sourced from immuneACCESS, this table was stored by TCRdb with only in-frame sequences that have V and J called. A share of the clones is absent; for the studies checked, an unresolved V gene accounts for under half, and the remainder has no known explanation. The V and J calls and clone size are taken from that table; D and trimming were inferred from the DNA. Present in this sample are more than 300,000 clones, more than 70% of which were seen just once. The ten biggest clones cover roughly 1.2% of the sample.

The germline V gene gives CDR1 as SNHLY and CDR2 as FYNNEI. Including cysteine and phenylalanine, the CDR3 has 15 amino acids. CDR3 DNA only is kept here, 45 bases in frame from base 1. A distance of 15 bases separates the germline ends of V and J, which lose 3 bases and 3 bases respectively. Results and caveats for the whole study, not just this receptor: Clinical and demographic metadata were provided uncurated, with the amount varying by source and participant.

The sequence derives from a woman between 18 and 30 years old who had recovered from COVID-19. Sequenced material: PBMCs or T cells enriched from blood (not recorded which). Recombination joined TRBV2 with TRBJ2-7; possibly the D gene is TRBD2, per 6 matching bases. Here is the DNA: TGTGCCAGCAGTGAGACGGGGGAGCAGTACTACGAGCAGTACTTC. It translates to CASSETGEQYYEQYF.